Presented here are 21 T cell receptor beta chains from one specimen sequenced in a study of blood T cell repertoires in COVID-19. Measured with immunoSEQ multiplex PCR; TCRdb has only the in-frame clones, and not every one. The repertoire holds over 15,000 clones, with roughly 86% as singletons. Sequenced: peripheral blood. The receptors derive from a human donor in a cohort sampled during active COVID-19.

The chain recombines TRBV5-6 with TRBJ2-5; tentatively, D is TRBD2 (5 bases). The germline CDR1 and CDR2 sequences are SGHDT and YYEEEE. The length of the CDR3 is 12 residues. Trimming removed 4 bases from V and 7 bases from J, with 11 bases in between. For the CDR3, the DNA is TGTGCCAGCAGCCCGGCGGGTGTGACCCAGTACTTC. Its protein is CASSPAGVTQYF.

The V call is TRBV19, the J call TRBJ2-7; D is possibly TRBD1 (5 bases). V lost 5 bases and J lost 0, with 14 bases in between. The CDR3 loop spans 15 amino acids. Germline V lookup: CDR1 LNHDA, CDR2 SQIVND (reference sequence). The DNA of the CDR3 is TGTGCCAGTAGTCTCTCACACAGGACCTCCTACGAGCAGTACTTC. It encodes CASSLSHRTSYEQYF.

This clone was counted between two and nine times. This chain connects TRBV3-1 (or the pseudogene TRBV3-2) to TRBJ1-2; D ambiguous. Germline V gene lookup returns CDR1 LGHDT and CDR2 YNNKEL (reference sequence). CDR3 length equals 11 residues. Trimming shortened V by 1 base and J by 7 bases, and 4 bases separated the two germline ends. The CDR3, as DNA: TGTGCCAGCAGCCAAGCGAGTGGCTACACCTTC. Its protein product is CASSQASGYTF.

V gene TRBV6-5 combines with J gene TRBJ2-1; D is possibly TRBD2 (6 bases). V was pared by 0 bases and J by 1 base, with 10 bases between. Germline V gene sequence: CDR1 MNHEY, CDR2 SVGAGI. The CDR3 totals 16 residues. Here the CDR3 DNA reads TGTGCCAGCAGTTACTCGACCCGGGGGTCCTACAATGAGCAGTTCTTC. As protein: CASSYSTRGSYNEQFF.

The chain uses TRBV5-6 and TRBJ2-3; a weak D match, TRBD1 (6 bases). The CDR3 runs to 14 residues. Trimming stripped 1 base from V and 4 bases from J, with 10 bases between. CDR1 SGHDT and CDR2 YYEEEE come from the germline V gene. The CDR3 coding sequence is TGTGCCAGCAGCTTGACCAGACAGGCAGATACGCAGTATTTT. This translates into CASSLTRQADTQYF.

The V call is TRBV19, the J call TRBJ2-1; 8 nucleotides line up with TRBD2. There are 16 residues in the CDR3. Germline CDR1 reads LNHDA; CDR2 reads SQIVND (reference sequence). V lost 4 bases and J lost 4; bases outside the gene matches: 9. The CDR3 protein is CASSTQSGGLYNEQFF. The CDR3 DNA reads as TGTGCCAGTAGTACCCAAAGCGGGGGCCTTTACAATGAGCAGTTCTTC.

The genes are TRBV7-9 and TRBJ1-1; a weak D match, TRBD1 (5 bases). Germline CDR1 and CDR2: SEHNR and FQNEAQ (reference sequence). The CDR3 loop spans 15 amino acids. The germline V and J ends were trimmed by 4 bases and 0 bases, with 12 bases remaining between them. DNA for the CDR3: TGTGCCAGCAGCTGGACAACACGGATGAACACTGAAGCTTTCTTT. Its protein is CASSWTTRMNTEAFF.

This chain joins TRBV7-9 and TRBJ1-4, with 7 bases fitting TRBD1. Germline V gene lookup returns CDR1 SEHNR and CDR2 FQNEAQ (reference sequence). CDR3 length: 14 amino acids. The junction had 5 bases not matched to a gene; V was cut back by 5 bases and J by 5 bases. The CDR3 sequence: CASSPGQENEKLFF. The CDR3 DNA is TGTGCCAGCAGCCCTGGACAGGAAAATGAAAAACTGTTTTTT.

This chain connects TRBV11-3 to TRBJ2-2; 8 nucleotides agree with TRBD1. V trimming: 1 base; J trimming: 6 bases; junction bases outside the gene matches: 1. Germline loops: CDR1 SGHNT, CDR2 YENEEA. CDR3 length equals 14 residues. The CDR3 DNA reads TGTGCCAGCAGCTTAGGACAGGGGTCCGGGGAGCTGTTTTTT. Its translation: CASSLGQGSGELFF.

This clone turned up a few times. This chain joins TRBV25-1 and TRBJ2-3, with 8 bases lining up with TRBD2. Germline CDR1 MGHDK, CDR2 SYGVNS. The CDR3 consists of 16 residues. Trimming removed 4 bases from V and 1 base from J; junction bases left unmatched: 7. CDR3: CASSAISGMGTDTQYF. As DNA, the CDR3 is TGTGCCAGCAGTGCTATTAGCGGGATGGGCACAGATACGCAGTATTTT. The full variable domain, in which reference TRBV25-1 and TRBJ2-3 provide the parts outside the CDR3, is EADIYQTPRYLVIGTGKKITLECSQTMGHDKMYWYQQDPGMELHLIHYSYGVNSTEKGDLSSESTVSRIRTEHFPLTLESARPSHTSQYLCASSAISGMGTDTQYFGPGTRLTVL.

CDR3 loop: CASSPRRGQGGYNEQFF. The DNA of the CDR3 is TGTGCCAGCAGCCCGCGGCGGGGACAGGGAGGCTACAATGAGCAGTTCTTC. The chain couples TRBV7-2 to TRBJ2-1; 9 nucleotides align to TRBD1. This CDR3 has 17 residues. V gave up 5 bases and J gave up 3 bases; unmatched junction bases: 11. Looked up from germline, CDR1 is SGHTA and CDR2 is FQGNSA. Full variable domain (outside the CDR3, taken from reference TRBV7-2 and TRBJ2-1): GAGVSQSPSNKVTEKGKDVELRCDPISGHTALYWYRQSLGQGLEFLIYFQGNSAPDKSGLPSDRFSAERTGGSVSTLTIQRTQQEDSAVYLCASSPRRGQGGYNEQFFGPGTRLTVL.

This chain connects TRBV15 to TRBJ2-1, with D maybe TRBD1 (5 bases). CDR1 and CDR2 (germline): LNHNV, YYDKDF (reference sequence). The CDR3 runs to 12 residues. Trimming left V 6 bases short and J 5 bases short, with 8 bases between. CDR3 sequence: CATSQGNNEQFF. CDR3 nucleotides: TGTGCCACCAGTCAGGGAAACAATGAGCAGTTCTTC.

The chain couples TRBV19 to TRBJ2-3; 7 bases agree with TRBD1. Per germline, CDR1 LNHDA and CDR2 SQIVND (reference sequence). The CDR3 consists of 17 residues. With V trimmed by 1 base and J by 2 bases, 9 bases remained unmatched. The CDR3 spells CASSIVSVGTATDTQYF. CDR3 bases: TGTGCCAGTAGTATAGTTTCGGTAGGGACAGCCACAGATACGCAGTATTTT.

The gene calls are TRBV18 and TRBJ2-1, with 8 bases identical to TRBD1. J lost 0 bases, V lost 5 bases, and 6 bases had no gene match. The CDR3 runs 16 residues. The V gene's germline CDR1 is KGHSH and CDR2 LQKENI. The CDR3 nucleotides read TGTGCCAGCTCAGTGACAGGGGTTGGCTCCTACAATGAGCAGTTCTTC. Residues: CASSVTGVGSYNEQFF.

The rearrangement joins TRBV7-9 to TRBJ2-5; D may be TRBD2 (6 bases). Between the trimmed V and J ends, which lost 5 bases and 4 bases, there was a span of 14 bases. The germline V gene has CDR1 SEHNR and CDR2 FQNEAQ (reference sequence). CDR3 size: 14 residues. CDR3 sequence reads: CASSPETGVETQYF. CDR3 nucleotide sequence: TGTGCCAGCAGCCCTGAAACGGGGGTAGAGACCCAGTACTTC.

The J gene is TRBJ2-7, the V gene TRBV29-1; a possible D gene is TRBD2 (5 bases). Germline V gene lookup returns CDR1 SQVTM and CDR2 ANQGSEA. The CDR3 has 13 amino acids. Trimming took 4 bases from V and 1 from J, leaving 11 bases between them. The CDR3 here is CSVGIGDSYEQYF. In DNA, the CDR3 is TGCAGCGTTGGGATCGGGGATTCCTACGAGCAGTACTTC.

This rearrangement joins TRBV29-1 to TRBJ1-1; D remains unclear. The CDR3 covers 11 residues. The V gene's germline CDR1 is SQVTM and CDR2 ANQGSEA. With 5 bases removed from V and 0 bases from J, the gap between germline ends came to 4 bases. In DNA form, the CDR3 reads TGCAGCGTTTACATGAACACTGAAGCTTTCTTT. Its protein product is CSVYMNTEAFF.

The J gene is TRBJ2-5, the V gene TRBV18; 7 bases agree with TRBD1. V was pared by 1 base and J by 3 bases, with 5 bases of the junction left unmatched. The CDR3 totals 15 residues. Per germline, CDR1 KGHSH and CDR2 LQKENI. The CDR3 sequence is CASSPRKTGKETQYF. The CDR3 nucleotides read TGTGCCAGCTCACCACGTAAGACAGGGAAAGAGACCCAGTACTTC. Looking up the rest from reference TRBV18 and TRBJ2-5 gives the full variable domain: NAGVMQNPRHLVRRRGQEARLRCSPMKGHSHVYWYRQLPEEGLKFMVYLQKENIIDESGMPKERFSAEFPKEGPSILRIQQVVRGDSAAYFCASSPRKTGKETQYFGPGTRLLVL.

The chain uses TRBV9 and TRBJ2-2, with D uncertain. V shed 0 bases and J shed 7 bases, with 7 bases lying between them. This CDR3 spans 13 amino acids. Germline values: CDR1 SGDLS, CDR2 YYNGEE. In DNA, the CDR3 is TGTGCCAGCAGCGTAGTTGAGAGCGGGGAGCTGTTTTTT. Its translation is CASSVVESGELFF.

CDR3 nucleotide sequence: TGTGCCAGCAGCTTAGCGGCGGGGGGGAACACAGATACGCAGTATTTT. Amino acid sequence: CASSLAAGGNTDTQYF. The V gene is TRBV7-9, the J gene TRBJ2-3; TRBD2 matches 9 bases. Germline loops: CDR1 SEHNR, CDR2 FQNEAQ (reference sequence). The ends lost 0 bases at V and 2 bases at J; junction bases unmatched: 3. The CDR3 spans 16 residues.

In this sample, this clone turned up once. This chain uses TRBV6-2 or TRBV6-3 with TRBJ1-5; D gene ambiguous. The V end lost 2 bases, the J end lost 6 bases, and 8 bases lay between the germline ends. This CDR3 has 13 amino acids. The germline CDR1 and CDR2 sequences are MNHEY and SVGEGT. CDR3 nucleotides: TGTGCCAGCAGTTACCCCGAGGGTCAGCCCCAGCATTTT. This sequence encodes CASSYPEGQPQHF.